This passage covers 4 T cell receptor beta chains from one sample sequenced in a study of Graves' ophthalmopathy and Graves' hyperthyroidism. Amplified material comprised TCR beta CDR3 regions derived from RNA transcripts. HTBI primers were employed in first-round RT-PCR, then a second-round multiplex PCR followed. From the multiplex PCR reads, TCRdb called clonotypes with MiXCR, one entry per CDR3 protein. Of some 200,000 distinct CDR3 sequences listed, approximately 28% were seen once; the top ten hold approximately 8.2%. Input material: peripheral blood. These receptors all come from a man aged 50-60 years with Graves' ophthalmopathy.

The chain uses TRBV28 and TRBJ2-5, with 8 bases lining up with TRBD2. This CDR3 comprises 14 residues. CDR1 is MDHEN and CDR2 is SYDVKM in the germline V gene. The V segment lost 3 bases and the J segment 4 bases; nucleotides outside the gene matches: 4. The CDR3 loop reads CASSFSGTAETQYF. The CDR3 bases are TGTGCCAGCAGTTTTAGCGGGACTGCAGAGACCCAGTACTTC. The full variable domain, in which reference TRBV28 and TRBJ2-5 provide the parts outside the CDR3, is DVKVTQSSRYLVKRTGEKVFLECVQDMDHENMFWYRQDPGLGLRLIYFSYDVKMKEKGDIPEGYSVSREKKERFSLILESASTNQTSMYLCASSFSGTAETQYFGPGTRLLVL.

CDR3 DNA: TGTGCCTGGAGTGTACTCCCAGGGGCGGGAAACACCATATATTTT. Its protein product is CAWSVLPGAGNTIYF. V and J are TRBV30 and TRBJ1-3; D perhaps matches TRBD1 (6 bases). Germline assignment: CDR1 GTSNPN and CDR2 SVGIG (reference sequence). The CDR3 extends over 15 amino acids. V was shortened by 0 bases and J by 4 bases, with 13 bases between the two germline ends.

The sample holds many counts of this clonotype. The rearrangement uses TRBV27 and TRBJ1-2; weak D call: TRBD1 (5 bases). Between the trimmed V and J ends, which lost 0 bases and 4 bases, there was a span of 9 bases. This CDR3 has 14 residues. Germline loops: CDR1 MNHEY, CDR2 SMNVEV (reference sequence). CDR3 protein: CASSLSNQGYGYTF. Here the CDR3 DNA reads TGTGCCAGCAGTTTATCGAACCAGGGCTATGGCTACACCTTC.

This clonotype was recorded at least ten times. The chain carries TRBV19 and TRBJ2-2; D perhaps matches TRBD1 (6 bases). The CDR3 runs to 16 residues. Germline CDR1 reads LNHDA; CDR2 reads SQIVND (reference sequence). Trimming shortened V by 6 bases and J by 3 bases, and 17 bases separated the two germline ends. CDR3 sequence: CASRPLGTPDTGELFF. CDR3 DNA sequence: TGTGCCAGTAGACCACTCGGGACACCCGACACCGGGGAGCTGTTTTTT.